These 15 T cell receptor beta chains were all obtained from the same sample, sequenced in a study of blood T cell repertoires in COVID-19. Profiled with immunoSEQ multiplex PCR; TCRdb holds only in-frame clones, not every one. Of 150,000 to 180,000 clones in the sample, approximately 80% were seen once. Sequenced material: peripheral blood. These receptors all come from a woman in her sixties with COVID-19, enrolled during active disease.

The rearrangement uses TRBV28 and TRBJ1-2, with TRBD1 identical over 10 bases. The CDR3 sequence is 14 residues long. Germline V CDR1 and CDR2: MDHEN, SYDVKM. The ends lost 4 bases at V and 4 bases at J; junction bases unmatched: 3. The DNA for the CDR3 is TGTGCCAGCAGTTCCGGGACAGGGGTCTATGGCTACACCTTC. It specifies CASSSGTGVYGYTF.

J is TRBJ2-5 and V is TRBV9; 13 nucleotides line up with TRBD2. Germline V gives CDR1 SGDLS, CDR2 YYNGEE. CDR3 size: 17 residues. V shed 0 bases and J 7 bases; nucleotides not matched to a gene: 9. The DNA of the CDR3 is TGTGCCAGCAGCGTAGCGCGGACTAGCGGGGGTCCAGCGACCCAGTACTTC. The encoded protein is CASSVARTSGGPATQYF.

The chain carries TRBV6-1 and TRBJ2-7; TRBD2 is a possible D gene (6 bases). The germline V gene encodes CDR1 MNHNS and CDR2 SASEGT. The CDR3 is 14 amino acids. V lost 0 bases to trimming and J lost 2 bases, with 8 bases between them. The CDR3 loop reads CASSEAGLTYEQYV. CDR3 nucleotide sequence: TGTGCCAGCAGTGAAGCGGGACTCACCTACGAGCAGTACGTC.

As to this clone: Other DNA variants within this sample encode the same CDR3. The V call is TRBV18, the J call TRBJ2-2; 9 nucleotides line up with TRBD1. The CDR3 is 15 amino acids. V gave up 2 bases and J gave up 5 bases; unmatched junction bases: 3. The germline V gene has CDR1 KGHSH and CDR2 LQKENI. CDR3 DNA: TGTGCCAGCTCACCAGGACAGGGGTATACCGGGGAGCTGTTTTTT. It specifies CASSPGQGYTGELFF. The full variable domain, with the rest looked up from reference TRBV18 and TRBJ2-2, is NAGVMQNPRHLVRRRGQEARLRCSPMKGHSHVYWYRQLPEEGLKFMVYLQKENIIDESGMPKERFSAEFPKEGPSILRIQQVVRGDSAAYFCASSPGQGYTGELFFGEGSRLTVL.

The chain links TRBV5-1 to TRBJ1-6, with D possibly being TRBD1 (5 bases). The V and J ends lost 4 bases and 10 bases respectively, with 15 bases between them. The CDR3 is 14 amino acids. The V gene's germline CDR1 is SGHRS and CDR2 YFSETQ. The CDR3 bases are TGCGCCAGCAGCCGGTGGGGGGGAGAGTCACCCCTCCACTTT. It codes for CASSRWGGESPLHF.

This chain connects TRBV14 to TRBJ1-2, with 8 nucleotides matching TRBD1. CDR1 is SGHDN and CDR2 is FVKESK in the germline V gene. The CDR3 totals 16 residues. J was trimmed by 4 bases and V by 2 bases; bases with no gene match: 9. The CDR3 here is CASSQTGGPRGYGYTF. As DNA, the CDR3 is TGTGCCAGCAGCCAAACAGGGGGTCCTAGGGGCTATGGCTACACCTTC.

The gene calls are TRBV27 and TRBJ2-2; 9 positions match TRBD1. This CDR3 contains 16 residues. Germline lookup yields CDR1 MNHEY and CDR2 SMNVEV (reference sequence). V was clipped by 4 bases and J by 2 bases; unmatched bases: 5. CDR3 DNA: TGTGCCAGCAGTTATTGGACAGGGGCCAACACCGGGGAGCTGTTTTTT. Protein: CASSYWTGANTGELFF.

The chain uses TRBV10-2 and TRBJ2-7; TRBD1 is a possible D gene (6 bases). Germline assignment: CDR1 WSHSY and CDR2 SAAADI. V lost 7 bases to trimming and J lost 0 bases, with 13 bases between them. The CDR3 contains 14 residues. CDR3 in amino acids: CASKRGISSYEQYV. CDR3 bases: TGCGCCAGCAAGAGGGGGATTAGCTCCTACGAGCAGTACGTC.

The CDR3, as DNA: TGTGCCAGCAGCCAAGTTTCTAGCGGGAGATACAATGAGCAGTTCTTC. This encodes CASSQVSSGRYNEQFF. The rearrangement uses TRBV14 and TRBJ2-1, with TRBD2 matching over 10 bases. Per the germline V gene, CDR1 is SGHDN and CDR2 is FVKESK. The J segment lost 4 bases and the V segment lost 1 base, leaving 4 bases of the junction unmatched. The CDR3 covers 16 residues.

The V and J genes are TRBV5-8 and TRBJ1-6; 9 bases match TRBD1. The length of the CDR3 is 16 residues. V lost 3 bases and J lost 9; bases outside the gene matches: 10. CDR1 SGHTS and CDR2 YDEGEE come from the germline V gene. DNA of the CDR3: TGTGCCAGCAGCTCCATCGCGGGACAGGGCGGTTCACCCCTCCACTTT. It is translated as CASSSIAGQGGSPLHF. Drawing the rest from reference TRBV5-8 and TRBJ1-6, the complete variable domain is EAGVTQSPTHLIKTRGQQATLRCSPISGHTSVYWYQQALGLGLQFLLWYDEGEERNRGNFPPRFSGRQFPNYSSELNVNALELEDSALYLCASSSIAGQGGSPLHFGNGTRLTVT.

The V gene is TRBV5-1, the J gene TRBJ1-2; weak D call: TRBD1 (6 bases). From germline, CDR1 is SGHRS and CDR2 YFSETQ. CDR3 length: 16 amino acids. V lost 4 bases and J lost 8, with 24 bases in between. CDR3 region: CASSPGTRGPELGYTF. CDR3 coding DNA: TGCGCCAGCAGCCCCGGGACAAGAGGTCCAGAGTTGGGCTACACCTTC.

The CDR3 DNA follows: TGTGCCAGCGGGCGGGTGGCTGGAAACACCATATATTTT. Its translation is CASGRVAGNTIYF. This sequence joins TRBV6-5 and TRBJ1-3; D uncertain. V was cut by 8 bases and J by 2 bases, with 10 bases left in between. Germline lookup yields CDR1 MNHEY and CDR2 SVGAGI. This CDR3 has 13 residues.

This clone was recorded only once. The V gene is TRBV9, the J gene TRBJ1-2, with D unclear. CDR3 length equals 14 residues. Trimming took 0 bases from V and 8 from J, leaving 14 bases between them. From germline, CDR1 is SGDLS and CDR2 YYNGEE. CDR3 protein: CASSVAGGYHGYTF. The CDR3 nucleotides are TGTGCCAGCAGCGTAGCTGGCGGGTATCACGGCTACACCTTC.

The chain links TRBV5-1 to TRBJ2-7; D remains unclear. Germline CDR1 is SGHRS and CDR2 is YFSETQ. The CDR3 runs 14 residues. V was trimmed by 2 bases and J by 1 base, leaving 10 bases between them. The CDR3 sequence is CASSLGSSSYEQYF. The CDR3 DNA reads TGCGCCAGCAGCTTAGGTAGCAGTTCCTACGAGCAGTACTTC.

The chain carries TRBV18 and TRBJ1-2; perhaps TRBD1 as D (6 bases). The CDR3 is made up of 12 amino acids. V lost 6 bases, J lost 6 bases, and 11 bases lay in between. The germline V gene encodes CDR1 KGHSH and CDR2 LQKENI. CDR3 protein: CASSPSGDGYTF. The CDR3 region has the DNA TGTGCCAGCTCGCCTTCAGGGGATGGCTACACCTTC.